This TCR beta chain emerged from a study of CD8 T cells in ankylosing spondylitis. The study's findings and limits: There was a TCR beta motif, made of several highly homologous variants, that appeared characteristic of ankylosing spondylitis blood.

Libraries for TCR beta were made by quantitative 5'-RACE with molecular barcodes. TCRdb itself ran the 5' RACE reads through MiXCR, one entry per CDR3 protein. Of 200,000 to 250,000 distinct CDR3 sequences listed, about a sixth were seen once; the top ten hold approximately 40%. Remarks on this clonotype: Its antigen is unidentified.

V lost 8 bases, J lost 2 bases, and 15 bases lay in between. This CDR3 contains 14 residues. The V gene's germline CDR1 is SGHAT and CDR2 FQNNGV. This receptor was obtained from a male donor with ankylosing spondylitis. Sequences were obtained from blood, either unsorted or a sorted T cell fraction (not recorded which). J is TRBJ1-1 and V is TRBV11-2; D is uncertain. CDR3: CASGYDGFNTEAFF. In DNA, the CDR3 is TGTGCCAGCGGCTATGACGGATTTAACACTGAAGCTTTCTTT. The complete variable domain, with remaining parts taken from reference TRBV11-2 and TRBJ1-1, reads EAGVAQSPRYKIIEKRQSVAFWCNPISGHATLYWYQQILGQGPKLLIQFQNNGVVDDSQLPKDRFSAERLKGVDSTLKIQPAKLEDSAVYLCASGYDGFNTEAFFGQGTRLTVV.